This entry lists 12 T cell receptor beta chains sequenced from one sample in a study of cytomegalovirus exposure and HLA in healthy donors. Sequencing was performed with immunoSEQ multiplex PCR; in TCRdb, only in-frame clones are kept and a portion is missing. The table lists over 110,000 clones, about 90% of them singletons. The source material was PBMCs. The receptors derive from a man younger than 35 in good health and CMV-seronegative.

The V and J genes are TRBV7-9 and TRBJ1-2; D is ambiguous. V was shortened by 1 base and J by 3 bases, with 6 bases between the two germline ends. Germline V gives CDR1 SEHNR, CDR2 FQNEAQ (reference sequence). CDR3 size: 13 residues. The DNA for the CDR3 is TGTGCCAGCAGCTTAGGTTCGGACTATGGCTACACCTTC. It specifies CASSLGSDYGYTF.

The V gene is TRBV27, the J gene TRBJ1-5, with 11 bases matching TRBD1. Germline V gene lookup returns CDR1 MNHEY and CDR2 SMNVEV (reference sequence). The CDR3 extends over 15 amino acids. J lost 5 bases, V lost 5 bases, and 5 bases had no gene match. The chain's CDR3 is CASSDGQGAYQPQHF. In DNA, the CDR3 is TGTGCCAGCAGTGATGGACAGGGGGCCTATCAGCCCCAGCATTTT.

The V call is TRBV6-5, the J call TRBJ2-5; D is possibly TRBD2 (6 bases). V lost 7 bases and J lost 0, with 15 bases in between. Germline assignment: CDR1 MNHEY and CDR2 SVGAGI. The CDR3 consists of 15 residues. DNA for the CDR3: TGTGCCAGCACCCGAGCCGCGGGGTACCAAGAGACCCAGTACTTC. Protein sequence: CASTRAAGYQETQYF.

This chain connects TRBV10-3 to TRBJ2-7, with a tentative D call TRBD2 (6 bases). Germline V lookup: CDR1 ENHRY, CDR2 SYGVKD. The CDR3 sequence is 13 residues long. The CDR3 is CAIAGRNSYEQYF. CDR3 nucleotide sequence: TGTGCGATCGCGGGGAGGAACTCCTACGAGCAGTACTTC.

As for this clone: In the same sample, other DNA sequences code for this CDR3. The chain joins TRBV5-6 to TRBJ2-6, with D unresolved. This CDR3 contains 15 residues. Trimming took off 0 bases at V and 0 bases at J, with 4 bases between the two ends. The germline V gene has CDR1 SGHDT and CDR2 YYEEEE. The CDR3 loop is CASSLGLSGANVLTF. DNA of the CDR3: TGTGCCAGCAGCTTGGGACTCTCTGGGGCCAACGTCCTGACTTTC.

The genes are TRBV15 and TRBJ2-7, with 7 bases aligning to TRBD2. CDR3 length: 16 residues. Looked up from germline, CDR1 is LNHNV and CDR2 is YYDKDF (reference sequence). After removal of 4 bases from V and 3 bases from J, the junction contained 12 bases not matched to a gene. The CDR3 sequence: CATSTDSSGADYEQYF. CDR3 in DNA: TGTGCCACCAGCACCGATTCTAGCGGAGCCGACTACGAGCAGTACTTC.

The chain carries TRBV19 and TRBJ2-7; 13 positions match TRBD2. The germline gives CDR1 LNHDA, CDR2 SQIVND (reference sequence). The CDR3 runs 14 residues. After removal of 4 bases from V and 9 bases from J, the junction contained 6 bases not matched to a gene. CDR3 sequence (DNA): TGTGCCAGTAGTACCGGGACTAGCGGGACATGGCAGTACTTC. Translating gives CASSTGTSGTWQYF.

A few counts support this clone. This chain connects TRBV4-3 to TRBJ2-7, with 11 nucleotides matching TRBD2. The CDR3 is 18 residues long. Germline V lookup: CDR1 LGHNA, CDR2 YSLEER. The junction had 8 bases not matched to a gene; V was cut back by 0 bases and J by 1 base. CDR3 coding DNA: TGCGCCAGCAGCCAAGAGGGGGTAGCGGGAGGGCCATCCTACGAGCAGTACTTC. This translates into CASSQEGVAGGPSYEQYF.

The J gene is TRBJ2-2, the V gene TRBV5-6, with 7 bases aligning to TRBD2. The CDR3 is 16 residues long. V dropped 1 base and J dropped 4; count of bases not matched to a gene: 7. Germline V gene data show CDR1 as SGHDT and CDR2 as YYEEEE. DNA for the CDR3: TGTGCCAGCAGCTTGCAAACTAGCGCAATCACCGGGGAGCTGTTTTTT. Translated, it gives CASSLQTSAITGELFF.

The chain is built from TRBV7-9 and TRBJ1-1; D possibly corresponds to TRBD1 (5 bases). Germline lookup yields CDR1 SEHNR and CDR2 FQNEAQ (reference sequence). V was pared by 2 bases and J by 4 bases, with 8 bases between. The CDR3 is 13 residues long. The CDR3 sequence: CASSLQGGTEAFF. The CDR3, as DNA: TGTGCCAGCAGCTTACAGGGAGGCACTGAAGCTTTCTTT. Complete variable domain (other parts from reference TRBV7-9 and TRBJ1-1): DTGVSQNPRHKITKRGQNVTFRCDPISEHNRLYWYRQTLGQGPEFLTYFQNEAQLEKSRLLSDRFSAERPKGSFSTLEIQRTEQGDSAMYLCASSLQGGTEAFFGQGTRLTVV.

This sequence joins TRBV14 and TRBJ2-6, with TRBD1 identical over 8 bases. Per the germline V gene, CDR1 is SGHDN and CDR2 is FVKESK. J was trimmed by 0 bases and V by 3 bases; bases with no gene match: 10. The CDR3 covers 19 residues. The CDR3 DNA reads TGTGCCAGCAGCCAGCCCGGGACAGGCGGACTCTCTGGGGCCAACGTCCTGACTTTC. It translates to CASSQPGTGGLSGANVLTF. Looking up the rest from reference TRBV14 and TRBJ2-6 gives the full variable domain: EAGVTQFPSHSVIEKGQTVTLRCDPISGHDNLYWYRRVMGKEIKFLLHFVKESKQDESGMPNNRFLAERTGGTYSTLKVQPAELEDSGVYFCASSQPGTGGLSGANVLTFGAGSRLTVL.

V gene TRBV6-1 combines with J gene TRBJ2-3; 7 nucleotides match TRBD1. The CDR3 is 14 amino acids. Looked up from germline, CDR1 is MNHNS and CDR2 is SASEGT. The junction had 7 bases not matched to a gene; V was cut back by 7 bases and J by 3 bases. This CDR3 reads CASTSSQGTDTQYF. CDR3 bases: TGTGCCAGCACGTCATCACAGGGGACAGATACGCAGTATTTT.